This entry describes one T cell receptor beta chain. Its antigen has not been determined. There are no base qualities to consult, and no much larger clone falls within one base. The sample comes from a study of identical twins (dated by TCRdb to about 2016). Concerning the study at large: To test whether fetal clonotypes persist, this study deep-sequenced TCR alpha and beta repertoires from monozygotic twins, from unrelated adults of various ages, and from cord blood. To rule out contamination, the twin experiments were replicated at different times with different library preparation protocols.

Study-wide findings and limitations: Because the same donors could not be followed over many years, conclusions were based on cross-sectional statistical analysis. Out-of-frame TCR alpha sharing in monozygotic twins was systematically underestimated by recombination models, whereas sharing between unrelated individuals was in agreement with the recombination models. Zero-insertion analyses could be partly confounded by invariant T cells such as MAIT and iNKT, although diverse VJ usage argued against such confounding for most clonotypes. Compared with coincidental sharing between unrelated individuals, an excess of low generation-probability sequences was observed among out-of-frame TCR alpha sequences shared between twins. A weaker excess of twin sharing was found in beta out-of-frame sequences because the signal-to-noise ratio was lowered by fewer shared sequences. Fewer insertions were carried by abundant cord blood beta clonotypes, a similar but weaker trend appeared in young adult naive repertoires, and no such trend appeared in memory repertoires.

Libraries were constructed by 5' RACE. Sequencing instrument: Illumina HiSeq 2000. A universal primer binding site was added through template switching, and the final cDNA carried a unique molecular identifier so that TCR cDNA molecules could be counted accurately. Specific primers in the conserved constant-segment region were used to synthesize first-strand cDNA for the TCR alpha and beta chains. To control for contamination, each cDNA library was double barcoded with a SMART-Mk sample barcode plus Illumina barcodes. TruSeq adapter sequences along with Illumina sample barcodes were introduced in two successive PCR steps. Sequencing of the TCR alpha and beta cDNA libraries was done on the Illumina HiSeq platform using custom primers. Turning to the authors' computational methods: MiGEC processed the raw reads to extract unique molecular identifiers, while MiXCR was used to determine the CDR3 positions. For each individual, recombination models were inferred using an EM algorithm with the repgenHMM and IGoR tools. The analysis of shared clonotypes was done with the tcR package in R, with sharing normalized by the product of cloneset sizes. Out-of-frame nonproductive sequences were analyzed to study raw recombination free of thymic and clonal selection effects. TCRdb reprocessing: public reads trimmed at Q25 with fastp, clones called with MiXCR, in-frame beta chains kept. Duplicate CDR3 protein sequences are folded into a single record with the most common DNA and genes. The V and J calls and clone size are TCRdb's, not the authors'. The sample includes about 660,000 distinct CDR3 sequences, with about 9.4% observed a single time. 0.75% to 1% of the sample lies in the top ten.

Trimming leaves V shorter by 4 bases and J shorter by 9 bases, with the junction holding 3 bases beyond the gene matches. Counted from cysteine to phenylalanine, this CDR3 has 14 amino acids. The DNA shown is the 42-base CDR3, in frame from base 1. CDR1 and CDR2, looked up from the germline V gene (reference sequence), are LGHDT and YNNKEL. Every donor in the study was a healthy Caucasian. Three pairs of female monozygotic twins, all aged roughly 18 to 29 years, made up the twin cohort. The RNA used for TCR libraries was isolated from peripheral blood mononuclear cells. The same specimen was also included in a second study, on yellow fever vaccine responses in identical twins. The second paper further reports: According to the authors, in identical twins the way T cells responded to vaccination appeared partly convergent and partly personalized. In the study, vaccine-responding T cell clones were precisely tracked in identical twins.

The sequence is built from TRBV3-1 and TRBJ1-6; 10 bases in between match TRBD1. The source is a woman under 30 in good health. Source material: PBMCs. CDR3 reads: CASSRDRGVSPLHF. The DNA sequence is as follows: TGTGCCAGCAGCCGGGACAGGGGAGTTTCACCCCTCCACTTT.